This is a list of T cell receptor beta chains from one sample in a study of cytotoxic CD8 clonotypes in ibrutinib-treated CLL. Using immunoSEQ multiplex PCR, the repertoire was profiled, and TCRdb retains in-frame clones only, with some absent. The table shows 57,000 or so clones, with approximately 50% occurring only once. This material consisted of PBMCs, taken at disease progression, from a patient treated with ibrutinib. These receptor sequences come from a human donor with chronic lymphocytic leukemia. Each CDR3 is given with its conserved first and last residue. Fields, in order: V gene, J gene, clone size, D gene, CDR3 DNA, CDR3 protein. The D gene is left open where the match is weak. The size field is filled for only some rows; it gives once, few, many or a size class.

TRBV4-2	TRBJ2-7	-	-	TGTGCCAGCAGCGTAGGGTACGAGCAGTACTTC	CASSVGYEQYF
TRBV27	TRBJ2-7	-	TRBD2	TGTGCCAGCAGTTTACGCCCTAGCGGATCCTACGAGCAGTACTTC	CASSLRPSGSYEQYF
TRBV6-1	TRBJ2-3	few	-	TGTGCCAGCAGTGCTACCGGGTTCGGTGTGCTACATACGCAGTATTTT	CASSATGFGVLHTQYF
TRBV7-6	TRBJ2-2	-	-	TGTGCCAGCAGCTTAGAAGGTACCCGGGAGCTGTTTTTT	CASSLEGTRELFF
TRBV5-6	TRBJ1-4	-	-	TGTGCCAGCAGCCCCATGGGGGGAACTAATGAAAAACTGTTTTTT	CASSPMGGTNEKLFF
TRBV9	TRBJ2-7	-	TRBD2	TGTGCCAGCAGCGTAGACGGGAGCGGGAGAGGTTACGAGCAGTACTTC	CASSVDGSGRGYEQYF
TRBV5-1	TRBJ2-2	-	TRBD1	TGCGCCAGCAAATTAACCGGGACAGGGGTTTCGGGGGAGCTGTTTTTT	CASKLTGTGVSGELFF
TRBV11-2	TRBJ2-7	-	TRBD1	TGTGCCAGCAGCTTCGCCAGGGGGCGGAGCTCCTACGAGCAGTACTTC	CASSFARGRSSYEQYF
TRBV5-1	TRBJ2-7	-	-	TGCGCCAGCAGGACCCCGGGGGTTTACGAGCAGTACTTC	CASRTPGVYEQYF
TRBV28	TRBJ2-7	-	-	TGTGCCAGCAGTTTATTTGGTGCCCAGAACGAGCAGTACTTC	CASSLFGAQNEQYF
TRBV27	TRBJ2-7	-	-	TGTGCCAGCAGTTACGACAGATCCTACGAGCAGTACTTC	CASSYDRSYEQYF
TRBV6-1	TRBJ2-7	-	-	TGTGCCAGCAGAGGACCCGACTACGAGCAGTACTTC	CASRGPDYEQYF
TRBV9	TRBJ2-1	-	-	TGTGCCAGCAGCGGCAATGAGCAGTTCTTC	CASSGNEQFF
TRBV30	TRBJ2-6	-	-	TGTGCCTGGAGTGTACTGTATGGGGCCAACGTCCTGACTTTC	CAWSVLYGANVLTF
TRBV11-3	TRBJ2-5	few	-	TGTGCCAGCAGCTTCTGGGGCCAAGAGACCCAGTACTTC	CASSFWGQETQYF
TRBV6-5	TRBJ1-1	-	-	TGTGCCAGCAGTAACCCTACAGGGTTTCGTTTCTTT	CASSNPTGFRFF
TRBV7-9	TRBJ1-2	-	-	TGTGCCAGCAGCACAATGCTCGATGGCTACACCTTC	CASSTMLDGYTF
TRBV19	TRBJ2-4	-	TRBD1	TGTGCCAGTAGTGCGACATGGACAGGGAAGGGAAACATTCAGTACTTC	CASSATWTGKGNIQYF
TRBV11-3	TRBJ2-7	-	-	TGTGCCAGTGGAACCTACCAGCGATCCTACGAGCAGTACTTC	CASGTYQRSYEQYF
TRBV10-3	TRBJ2-4	-	-	TGTGCCATCAGTGAAGCCAGCAAAAACATTCAGTACTTC	CAISEASKNIQYF
TRBV28	TRBJ1-5	few	-	TGTGCCAGCAGGACAGTTTTGGCTTGGGATCAGCCCCAGCATTTT	CASRTVLAWDQPQHF
TRBV7-8	TRBJ2-5	few	-	TGTGCCAGCAGCTTAGTCGTGGAGACCCAGTACTTC	CASSLVVETQYF
TRBV15	TRBJ1-4	-	-	TGTGCCACCTCATGGGAAAAGACTAATGAAAAACTGTTTTTT	CATSWEKTNEKLFF
TRBV13	TRBJ1-5	few	-	TGTGCCAGCCCATTCAGACACCATGGACAGTATAGCAATCAGCCCCAGCATTTT	CASPFRHHGQYSNQPQHF
TRBV28	TRBJ1-2	-	TRBD1	TGTGCCAGCAGTTCCCCCTCGACAGGGACTATCTATGGCTACACCTTC	CASSSPSTGTIYGYTF
TRBV5-1	TRBJ2-7	few	-	TGCGCCAGCAGCCCAGAAGGACAGTCCTACGAGCAGTACTTC	CASSPEGQSYEQYF
TRBV14	TRBJ1-1	-	-	TGTGCCAGCAGCCAAGGGGCAGGGCGCCTAGAAGCTTTCTTT	CASSQGAGRLEAFF
TRBV11-1	TRBJ1-2	-	-	TGTGCCAGCAGCCAGCGGCAAAACTATGGCTACACCTTC	CASSQRQNYGYTF
TRBV10-3	TRBJ2-7	few	TRBD2	TGTGCCATCAGTATTTCTAGCGGGAAGGCCTACGAGCAGTACTTC	CAISISSGKAYEQYF
TRBV5-5	TRBJ2-7	few	TRBD1	TGTGCCAGCAGCCCTGGACAGGGGGCGGTCTACGAGCAGTACTTC	CASSPGQGAVYEQYF
TRBV28	TRBJ2-3	few	TRBD2	TGTGCCAGCAGCTCGGGGGGGGCGGGCACAGATACGCAGTATTTT	CASSSGGAGTDTQYF
TRBV9	TRBJ2-2	-	TRBD2	TGTGCCAGCAGCGTAGGTCTAGCGGGGGATGGCGGGGAGCTGTTTTTT	CASSVGLAGDGGELFF
TRBV5-1	TRBJ2-1	few	TRBD1	TGCGCCAGCAGCTTGGAGGGGGCGAGGGATGAGCAGTTCTTC	CASSLEGARDEQFF
TRBV7-8	TRBJ2-4	-	TRBD2	TGTGCCAGCAGCTTATACGTTAGGGGCAGGGAGGGTAACATTCAGTACTTC	CASSLYVRGREGNIQYF
TRBV7-9	TRBJ2-7	-	-	TGTGCCAGCAGCTCAAGGGGGGATTACGAGCAGTACTTC	CASSSRGDYEQYF
TRBV5-4	TRBJ2-7	-	-	TGTGCCAGCAGCGAGCAGGGCATCCACGAGCAGTACTTC	CASSEQGIHEQYF
TRBV28	TRBJ2-3	many	-	TGTGCCAGCAGTTTATTGGGTACAGATACGCAGTATTTT	CASSLLGTDTQYF
TRBV20-1	TRBJ2-5	-	-	TGCAGTGCCATAAGGGGGGAGACCCAGTACTTC	CSAIRGETQYF
TRBV6-5	TRBJ2-7	-	-	TGTGCCAGCCTGTCCGGGGCCGGGGGCGACGAGCAGTACTTC	CASLSGAGGDEQYF
TRBV5-8	TRBJ1-2	medium-sized	-	TGTGCCAGCAGCCCGGGGGCGAACTATGGCTACACCTTC	CASSPGANYGYTF
TRBV6-1	TRBJ2-7	-	-	TGTGCCAGCATAAGGGGCTACGAGCAGTACTTC	CASIRGYEQYF
TRBV7-9	TRBJ1-1	-	-	TGTGCCAGCAGCCAAAAGAACACTGAAGCTTTCTTT	CASSQKNTEAFF
TRBV29-1	TRBJ1-3	few	-	TGCAGCGTTGGGGATTTCTCTGGAAACACCATATATTTT	CSVGDFSGNTIYF
TRBV25-1	TRBJ1-1	-	TRBD1	TGTGCCAGCAGTGGGACAGGGACTGAAGCTTTCTTT	CASSGTGTEAFF
TRBV4-2	TRBJ2-1	-	-	TGTGCCAGCAGCCCAGACGGGGGAATTAGTTACAATGAGCAGTTCTTC	CASSPDGGISYNEQFF
TRBV2	TRBJ2-5	-	-	TGTGCCAGCAGTAGGGAGAAGACCCAGTACTTC	CASSREKTQYF
TRBV25-1	TRBJ2-7	few	-	TGTGCCAGCAGTGAGGAGGGCCCTACCTCCTACGAGCAGTACTTC	CASSEEGPTSYEQYF
TRBV27	TRBJ1-2	-	-	TGTGCCAGCACGGACGGACCGGCGGAAGGCTACACCTTC	CASTDGPAEGYTF
TRBV30	TRBJ1-4	-	TRBD1	TGTGCCTGGAGTGTAGGTGGGACAGGGCCGGAAAAACTGTTTTTT	CAWSVGGTGPEKLFF
TRBV11-2	TRBJ2-7	-	TRBD2	TGTGCCAGCAGCTTAGCTAGCGGCTACGAGCAGTACTTC	CASSLASGYEQYF
TRBV13	TRBJ2-3	-	TRBD2	TGTGCCAGCAGCTTGCGGGAGACGGACCTAGATACGCAGTATTTT	CASSLRETDLDTQYF
TRBV18	TRBJ2-7	-	-	TGTGCCAGCTCACCTGTTTCGGGAGAGGGGTACGAGCAGTACTTC	CASSPVSGEGYEQYF
TRBV28	TRBJ1-2	-	TRBD1	TGTGCCAGCAGGGGGACAGGGGCCCTTGGCTATGGCTACACCTTC	CASRGTGALGYGYTF
TRBV21-1	TRBJ2-7	-	-	TGTGCCAGCAGCAAAGGGTTGGGGACAGTAGCCTACGAGCAGTACTTC	CASSKGLGTVAYEQYF
TRBV2	TRBJ2-5	-	-	TGTGCCACCCAGGGATCGAGCCAGGAGACCCAGTACTTC	CATQGSSQETQYF